Below, one T cell receptor beta chain is given with its context. Sequencing of TCR beta was performed on blood CD8+ T cells and on blood CD4+ T cells. The data are from a study of CD8 T cells in Susac syndrome. Study-level background: Treatment at blood withdrawal was none, corticosteroids, or intravenous immunoglobulin alone in Susac syndrome patients.

With random hexamers, reverse transcription was performed on about 0.45 to 1 ug of RNA. The authors amplified TCR beta CDR3 across 54 Vbeta and 13 Jbeta using immunoSEQ multiplex PCR. TCRdb passed the immunoSEQ multiplex PCR reads through MiXCR, listing each CDR3 protein once. The data show around 170,000 distinct CDR3 sequences, 90% to 96% seen once. The CDR3 is 13 residues long. Trimming cost V 4 bases and J 6 bases, with 11 bases left between them. Per the germline V gene, CDR1 is SGHRS and CDR2 is YFSETQ. The origin of this receptor is a human donor with Susac syndrome. The chain combines TRBV5-1 with TRBJ2-4; the D is unclear. Material: CD4+ T cells from PBMCs. This chain's CDR3 is CASSLTPLNIQYF. For the CDR3, the DNA is TGCGCCAGCAGCCTTACTCCTTTAAACATTCAGTACTTC.